The 31 T cell receptor beta chains presented below share a single source sample, sequenced in a study of T-cell reconstitution after alpha-beta-depleted transplantation in children. Preparation of the TCRbeta library used unique molecular identifiers. TCRdb itself ran the PCR reads through MiXCR, one entry per CDR3 protein. The table records over 550,000 distinct CDR3 sequences, 8% to 11% of them present only once. The sequencing here drew on PBMCs from the stem cell graft donor, taken from the stem cell graft. Receptors originate from a human donor who donated a stem cell graft to a child with acute myeloid leukemia.

This clonotype was detected a few times. The chain employs TRBV29-1 and TRBJ2-1; D may be TRBD2 (5 bases). The ends were cut back, 3 bases at V and 4 bases at J, with 10 bases in the middle. This CDR3 has 13 residues. CDR1 is SQVTM, CDR2 ANQGSEA, per germline. The DNA of the CDR3 is TGCAGCGTTGACCGGACTGCTTACAATGAGCAGTTCTTC. As protein: CSVDRTAYNEQFF.

In this sample, this clonotype turned up a few times. The CDR3 region is CSARSPGEQYF. Written as DNA, the CDR3 is TGCAGTGCTAGATCCCCCGGGGAGCAGTACTTC. The V call is TRBV20-1, the J call TRBJ2-7; the D is unclear. The CDR3 has 11 residues. The V gene's germline CDR1 is DFQATT and CDR2 SNEGSKA (reference sequence). Trimming cost V 2 bases and J 7 bases, with 9 bases left between them.

Many counts were recorded for this clonotype. This rearrangement joins TRBV27 to TRBJ1-1, with 8 bases matching TRBD1. The length of the CDR3 is 17 residues. CDR1 is MNHEY and CDR2 is SMNVEV in the germline V gene (reference sequence). Losses at the gene ends were 7 bases for V and 5 bases for J; bases not matched to a gene: 18. CDR3 in amino acids: CASTGGPTDREETEAFF. CDR3 DNA: TGTGCCAGCACCGGGGGCCCGACGGACAGGGAGGAAACTGAAGCTTTCTTT.

The V and J genes are TRBV24-1 and TRBJ2-4; D remains ambiguous. Per germline, CDR1 KGHDR and CDR2 SFDVKD. V lost 5 bases and J 6 bases, leaving 4 bases between the germline ends. The length of the CDR3 is 11 residues. For the CDR3, the DNA is TGTGCCACCAGTGCGGGAAACATTCAGTACTTC. Encoded protein: CATSAGNIQYF.

This clonotype was picked up a small number of times. V usage is TRBV9 and J usage is TRBJ2-7, with TRBD2 as a possible D gene (5 bases). Trimming took off 0 bases at V and 5 bases at J, with 18 bases between the two ends. The germline CDR1 and CDR2 sequences are SGDLS and YYNGEE. The length of the CDR3 is 16 residues. The CDR3 DNA follows: TGTGCCAGCAGCGTAGGCCCGACATTAGCGATGGACGAGCAGTACTTC. Translation gives CASSVGPTLAMDEQYF.

This clonotype was counted between two and nine times. The chain employs TRBV20-1 and TRBJ2-1, with D perhaps TRBD2 (6 bases). V was shortened by 1 base and J by 6 bases, with 19 bases between the two germline ends. Germline loops: CDR1 DFQATT, CDR2 SNEGSKA (reference sequence). The CDR3 runs 16 residues. The CDR3 nucleotides read TGCAGTGCTAGAGTCCCCCGGGACTCGAGAAGCAATGAGCAGTTCTTC. Protein sequence: CSARVPRDSRSNEQFF.

This clonotype was observed a handful of times. The chain joins TRBV29-1 to TRBJ2-4; TRBD1 aligns across 10 bases. Unmatched junction bases numbered 3, after V lost 6 bases and J lost 1 base. CDR3 size: 14 residues. The germline CDR1 and CDR2 sequences are SQVTM and ANQGSEA. The chain's CDR3 is CSVQGQGAKNIQYF. For the CDR3, the DNA is TGCAGCGTGCAGGGACAGGGGGCCAAAAACATTCAGTACTTC.

This clonotype showed up many times. The chain recombines TRBV4-2 with TRBJ2-1; tentatively, D is TRBD1 or TRBD2 (6 bases each). Germline lookup yields CDR1 LGHNA and CDR2 YNFKEQ. The CDR3 has 17 residues. V lost 1 base to trimming and J lost 6 bases, with 19 bases between them. This chain's CDR3 is CASSQGMGSTGANEQFF. The CDR3 DNA follows: TGTGCCAGCAGCCAAGGAATGGGCTCGACGGGGGCCAATGAGCAGTTCTTC.

This clonotype was recorded at least ten times. The genes are TRBV20-1 and TRBJ1-5; D remains ambiguous. The CDR3 spans 12 residues. The germline V and J ends were trimmed by 8 bases and 1 base, with 9 bases remaining between them. Germline V gene sequence: CDR1 DFQATT, CDR2 SNEGSKA (reference sequence). DNA for the CDR3: TGCAGTAGTACCTCGAGCAATCAGCCCCAGCATTTT. This gives the protein CSSTSSNQPQHF.

This clonotype turned up a few times. The gene calls are TRBV5-6 and TRBJ2-7; 11 bases agree with TRBD2. The CDR3 covers 16 residues. The trim removed 1 base at V and 4 bases at J, leaving 7 bases unmatched. Looked up from germline, CDR1 is SGHDT and CDR2 is YYEEEE. CDR3 protein: CASSLSILAGGYEQYF. The CDR3 DNA is TGTGCCAGCAGCTTGTCTATCCTAGCGGGAGGTTACGAGCAGTACTTC.

The gene calls are TRBV7-9 and TRBJ1-5; D is unclear. V dropped 6 bases and J dropped 1 base, with 7 bases sitting between them. Germline lookup yields CDR1 SEHNR and CDR2 FQNEAQ (reference sequence). This CDR3 has 13 amino acids. This chain's CDR3 is CASRGESNQPQHF. The CDR3 region has the DNA TGTGCCAGCAGAGGTGAGAGCAATCAGCCCCAGCATTTT.

The gene calls are TRBV12-3 or TRBV12-4 and TRBJ1-1, with D maybe TRBD1 (6 bases). The CDR3 has 14 amino acids. V lost 7 bases and J lost 3, with 15 bases in between. The chain's CDR3 is CASTYRAMDTEAFF. CDR3 sequence (DNA): TGTGCCAGCACCTACAGGGCTATGGACACTGAAGCTTTCTTT.

The rearrangement uses TRBV6-2 or TRBV6-3 and TRBJ2-1; TRBD2 is a possible D gene (6 bases). The V end lost 7 bases, the J end lost 0 bases, and 13 bases lay between the germline ends. The CDR3 is 15 residues long. The germline V gene has CDR1 MNHEY and CDR2 SVGEGT. The CDR3 nucleotides are TGTGCCAGCATTCTAGCGCCAAGCTCCTACAATGAGCAGTTCTTC. It is translated as CASILAPSSYNEQFF.

V gene TRBV12-3 or TRBV12-4 combines with J gene TRBJ1-1; maybe TRBD1 (5 bases). The CDR3 has 15 residues. Trimming took 2 bases from V and 1 from J, leaving 11 bases between them. CDR3 in amino acids: CASSLRGAQNTEAFF. The CDR3 DNA reads as TGTGCCAGCAGTTTAAGGGGCGCCCAGAACACTGAAGCTTTCTTT.

The chain recombines TRBV5-6 with TRBJ2-7, with 9 bases aligning to TRBD1. V was clipped by 2 bases and J by 5 bases; unmatched bases: 14. The CDR3 length is 17 residues. From germline, CDR1 is SGHDT and CDR2 YYEEEE. CDR3 DNA sequence: TGTGCCAGCAGCTTCCCCACATCCCAGGGACAGGGCGACGAGCAGTACTTC. Its translation is CASSFPTSQGQGDEQYF.

At least ten counts were recorded for this clonotype. V and J are TRBV20-1 and TRBJ1-6; 9 positions agree with TRBD1. This CDR3 comprises 14 residues. Germline V gene lookup returns CDR1 DFQATT and CDR2 SNEGSKA (reference sequence). The V segment lost 6 bases and the J segment 8 bases; nucleotides outside the gene matches: 8. In DNA form, the CDR3 reads TGCAGTGCGCTAGAGACAGGGGGGCATTCACCCCTCCACTTT. The encoded protein is CSALETGGHSPLHF.

This clonotype was seen only a few times. The chain combines TRBV19 with TRBJ2-1; 9 bases fit TRBD1. The CDR3 runs to 17 residues. Germline V lookup: CDR1 LNHDA, CDR2 SQIVND (reference sequence). The ends lost 5 bases at V and 0 bases at J; junction bases unmatched: 8. CDR3 sequence reads: CASSPRTGASSYNEQFF. The CDR3 DNA reads TGTGCCAGTAGTCCTCGGACAGGGGCCAGCTCCTACAATGAGCAGTTCTTC.

The chain recombines TRBV9 with TRBJ2-1, with 10 bases aligning to TRBD2. The CDR3 is 16 amino acids. Per the germline V gene, CDR1 is SGDLS and CDR2 is YYNGEE. Unmatched junction bases numbered 4, after V lost 0 bases and J lost 4 bases. The DNA of the CDR3 is TGTGCCAGCAGCGTAGCTACTAGCGGGGTTTACAATGAGCAGTTCTTC. It specifies CASSVATSGVYNEQFF.

This clonotype occurred many times. The chain has TRBV7-2 and TRBJ2-3; D call uncertain. The CDR3 has 13 residues. In germline, CDR1 is SGHTA, CDR2 FQGNSA. V gave up 3 bases and J gave up 2 bases, with 6 bases separating them. CDR3 DNA: TGTGCCAGCAGCTTTTCCCTCACAGATACGCAGTATTTT. Encoded protein: CASSFSLTDTQYF. The full variable domain, its missing parts supplied by reference TRBV7-2 and TRBJ2-3, is GAGVSQSPSNKVTEKGKDVELRCDPISGHTALYWYRQSLGQGLEFLIYFQGNSAPDKSGLPSDRFSAERTGGSVSTLTIQRTQQEDSAVYLCASSFSLTDTQYFGPGTRLTVL.

In this sample, this clonotype turned up many times. An end of the junction does not agree with germline; a read error may underlie this. This chain links TRBV6-2 or TRBV6-3 with TRBJ2-7; the D is unclear. The CDR3 runs to 12 residues. CDR1 and CDR2 from the germline V gene are MNHEY and SVGEGT. CDR3 DNA sequence: TGTGCCAGCAGTTACTTGGTCACAGACATCAACTTC. Amino acid sequence: CASSYLVTDINF.

This rearrangement joins TRBV20-1 to TRBJ1-1, with 8 positions matching TRBD1. Germline V gene sequence: CDR1 DFQATT, CDR2 SNEGSKA (reference sequence). The CDR3 runs 15 residues. Trimming cost V 3 bases and J 4 bases; bases outside gene matches: 10. CDR3 nucleotides: TGCAGTGCTAGCCGGGACAGGTCCCTCGGCACTGAAGCTTTCTTT. Its translation: CSASRDRSLGTEAFF.

The table lists this clonotype with many counts. This rearrangement joins TRBV20-1 to TRBJ2-3, with D possibly TRBD2 on 5 matching bases. The germline gives CDR1 DFQATT, CDR2 SNEGSKA (reference sequence). V was shortened by 1 base and J by 6 bases, with 14 bases between the two germline ends. This CDR3 is built from 14 residues. The chain's CDR3 is CSARGTPSRDTQYF. The CDR3 bases are TGCAGTGCTAGAGGGACGCCTAGCAGGGATACGCAGTATTTT.

This clonotype was counted only a few times. The chain couples TRBV20-1 to TRBJ2-3; TRBD1 matches 7 bases. The CDR3 consists of 13 residues. The ends lost 1 base at V and 4 bases at J; junction bases unmatched: 2. Per the germline V gene, CDR1 is DFQATT and CDR2 is SNEGSKA (reference sequence). The CDR3 reads CSARVQGPDTQYF. The CDR3 nucleotides read TGCAGTGCTAGAGTACAGGGGCCAGATACGCAGTATTTT.

This clonotype was seen a handful of times. The gene calls are TRBV20-1 and TRBJ2-2; 8 positions agree with TRBD2. The CDR3 covers 16 residues. Losses at the gene ends were 2 bases for V and 7 bases for J; bases not matched to a gene: 12. Germline values: CDR1 DFQATT, CDR2 SNEGSKA (reference sequence). The DNA of the CDR3 is TGCAGTGCTAGAAAGGCGACGGGAGGGCCGGACGGGGAGCTGTTTTTT. Translating gives CSARKATGGPDGELFF.

This clonotype turned up a few times. A much larger clone lies one base from this, so it may be a read error. The chain recombines TRBV6-6 with TRBJ2-7; TRBD1 might be the D (6 bases). The CDR3 sequence is 12 residues long. V lost 2 bases, J lost 5 bases, and 7 bases lay in between. Germline V lookup: CDR1 MNHNY, CDR2 SVGAGI (reference sequence). In DNA, the CDR3 is TGTGCCAGCAGTTACAAGGGGGACGAGCAGTACTTC. Translation gives CASSYKGDEQYF.

Many counts were recorded for this clonotype. The genes are TRBV12-3 or TRBV12-4 and TRBJ2-1; 9 bases align to TRBD2. The CDR3 extends over 15 amino acids. J gave up 8 bases and V 4 bases, and 9 bases lay outside the gene matches. CDR3: CASSWLSGSFDEQFF. Written as DNA, the CDR3 is TGTGCCAGCAGTTGGCTTAGCGGGAGTTTCGATGAGCAGTTCTTC.

The rearrangement links TRBV28 to TRBJ2-5; 9 bases agree with TRBD2. The germline gives CDR1 MDHEN, CDR2 SYDVKM. With 1 base clipped from V and 7 bases from J, the junction kept 4 bases outside the gene matches. CDR3 length: 14 residues. In nucleotides, the CDR3 is TGTGCCAGCAGTTTATTAGCGGGAGTATCGACCCAGTACTTC. This encodes CASSLLAGVSTQYF.

A few counts support this clonotype. The chain combines TRBV9 with TRBJ2-1; TRBD1 agrees at 9 bases. Trimming removed 0 bases from V and 1 base from J; junction bases left unmatched: 2. The CDR3 runs 16 residues. Germline V gives CDR1 SGDLS, CDR2 YYNGEE. The CDR3 here is CASSVVGTGSYNEQFF. The CDR3 nucleotides are TGTGCCAGCAGCGTAGTTGGGACAGGGTCCTACAATGAGCAGTTCTTC.

In this sample, this clonotype turned up many times. The chain has TRBV6-2 or TRBV6-3 and TRBJ2-7; D remains ambiguous. Trimming took off 5 bases at V and 0 bases at J, with 5 bases between the two ends. The CDR3 extends over 12 amino acids. The V gene's germline CDR1 is MNHEY and CDR2 SVGEGT. The CDR3 sequence is CASSRTSYEQYF. CDR3 nucleotide sequence: TGTGCCAGCAGTAGGACCTCCTACGAGCAGTACTTC.

At least ten counts were recorded for this clonotype. The gene calls are TRBV6-5 and TRBJ1-5; D unresolved. Germline CDR1 is MNHEY and CDR2 is SVGAGI. The CDR3 runs 15 residues. V was trimmed by 6 bases and J by 5 bases, leaving 17 bases between them. The CDR3 loop is CASRRTIDEDQPQHF. The CDR3 DNA reads TGTGCCAGCAGGAGAACAATCGATGAGGATCAGCCCCAGCATTTT.

The J gene is TRBJ1-4, the V gene TRBV12-3 or TRBV12-4, with 9 bases fitting TRBD1. The CDR3 consists of 15 residues. V was pared by 5 bases and J by 7 bases, with 8 bases of the junction left unmatched. The CDR3 region is CASSPTGGESEKLFF. The CDR3 nucleotides are TGTGCCAGCAGTCCTACAGGGGGCGAAAGTGAAAAACTGTTTTTT.